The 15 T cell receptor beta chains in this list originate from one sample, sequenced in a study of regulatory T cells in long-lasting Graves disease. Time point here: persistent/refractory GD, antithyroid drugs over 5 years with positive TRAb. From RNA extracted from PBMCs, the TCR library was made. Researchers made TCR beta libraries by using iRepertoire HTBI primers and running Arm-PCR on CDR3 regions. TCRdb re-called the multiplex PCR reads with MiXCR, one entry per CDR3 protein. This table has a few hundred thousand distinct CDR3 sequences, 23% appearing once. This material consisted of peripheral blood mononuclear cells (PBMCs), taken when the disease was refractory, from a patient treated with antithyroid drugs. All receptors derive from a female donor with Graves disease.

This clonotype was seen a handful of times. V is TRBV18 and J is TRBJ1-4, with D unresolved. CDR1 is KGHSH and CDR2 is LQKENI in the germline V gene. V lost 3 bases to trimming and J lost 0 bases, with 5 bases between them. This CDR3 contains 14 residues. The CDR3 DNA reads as TGTGCCAGCTCACCCCAAGCAACTAATGAAAAACTGTTTTTT. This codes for CASSPQATNEKLFF.

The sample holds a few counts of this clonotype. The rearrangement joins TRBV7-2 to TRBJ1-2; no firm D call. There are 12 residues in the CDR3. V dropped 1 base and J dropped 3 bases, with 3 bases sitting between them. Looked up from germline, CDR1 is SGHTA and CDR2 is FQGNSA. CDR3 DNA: TGTGCCAGCAGCTTAGAGTACTATGGCTACACCTTC. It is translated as CASSLEYYGYTF.

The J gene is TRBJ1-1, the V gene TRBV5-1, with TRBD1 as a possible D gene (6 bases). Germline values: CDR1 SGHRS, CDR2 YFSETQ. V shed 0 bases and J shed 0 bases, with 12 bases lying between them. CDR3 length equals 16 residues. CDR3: CASSLAPGDMNTEAFF. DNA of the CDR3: TGCGCCAGCAGCTTGGCACCCGGGGACATGAACACTGAAGCTTTCTTT.

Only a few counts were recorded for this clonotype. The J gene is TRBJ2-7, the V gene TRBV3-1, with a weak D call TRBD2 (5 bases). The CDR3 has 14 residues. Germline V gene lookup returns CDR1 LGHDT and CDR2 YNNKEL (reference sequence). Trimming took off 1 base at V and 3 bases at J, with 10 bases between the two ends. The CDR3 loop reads CASSQVLGIYEQYF. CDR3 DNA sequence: TGTGCCAGCAGCCAAGTACTAGGGATCTACGAGCAGTACTTC.

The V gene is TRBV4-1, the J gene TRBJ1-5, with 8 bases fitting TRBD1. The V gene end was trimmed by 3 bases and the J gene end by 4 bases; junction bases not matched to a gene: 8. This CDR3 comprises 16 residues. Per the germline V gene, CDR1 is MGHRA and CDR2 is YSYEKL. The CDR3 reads CASSHPTGDLNQPQHF. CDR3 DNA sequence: TGCGCCAGCAGCCACCCGACAGGGGACCTTAATCAGCCCCAGCATTTT.

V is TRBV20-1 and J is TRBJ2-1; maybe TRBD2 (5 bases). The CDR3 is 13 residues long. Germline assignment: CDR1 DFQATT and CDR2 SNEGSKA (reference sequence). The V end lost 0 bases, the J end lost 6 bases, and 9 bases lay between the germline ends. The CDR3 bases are TGCAGTGCTAGAGATAGGACTCCCAATGAGCAGTTCTTC. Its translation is CSARDRTPNEQFF.

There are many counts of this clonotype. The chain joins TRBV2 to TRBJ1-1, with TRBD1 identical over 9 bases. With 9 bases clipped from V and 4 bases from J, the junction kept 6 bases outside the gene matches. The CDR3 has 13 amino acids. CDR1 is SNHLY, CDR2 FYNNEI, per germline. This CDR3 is CARWDRDFTEAFF. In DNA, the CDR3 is TGTGCCAGATGGGACAGGGACTTCACTGAAGCTTTCTTT.

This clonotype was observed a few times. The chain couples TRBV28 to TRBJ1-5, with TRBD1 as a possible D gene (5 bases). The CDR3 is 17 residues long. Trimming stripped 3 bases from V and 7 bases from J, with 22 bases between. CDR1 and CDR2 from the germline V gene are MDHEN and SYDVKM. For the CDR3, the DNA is TGTGCCAGCAGTTTTGGGGGGGGACGGTGGAATCTCCAGCCCCAGCATTTT. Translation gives CASSFGGGRWNLQPQHF.

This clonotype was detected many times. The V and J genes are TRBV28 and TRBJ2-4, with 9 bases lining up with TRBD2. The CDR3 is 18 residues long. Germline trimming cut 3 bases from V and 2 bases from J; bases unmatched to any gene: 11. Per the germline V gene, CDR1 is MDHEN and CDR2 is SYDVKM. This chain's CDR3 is CASSLAGGPVWTKNIQYF. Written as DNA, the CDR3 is TGTGCCAGCAGTTTGGCGGGAGGGCCGGTGTGGACCAAAAACATTCAGTACTTC. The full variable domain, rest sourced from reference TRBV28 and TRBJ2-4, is DVKVTQSSRYLVKRTGEKVFLECVQDMDHENMFWYRQDPGLGLRLIYFSYDVKMKEKGDIPEGYSVSREKKERFSLILESASTNQTSMYLCASSLAGGPVWTKNIQYFGAGTRLSVL.

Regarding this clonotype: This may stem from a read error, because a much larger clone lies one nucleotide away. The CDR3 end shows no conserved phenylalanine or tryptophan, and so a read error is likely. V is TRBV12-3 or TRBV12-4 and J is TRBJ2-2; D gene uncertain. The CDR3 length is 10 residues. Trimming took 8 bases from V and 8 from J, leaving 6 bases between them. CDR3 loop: CASASGELFY. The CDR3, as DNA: TGTGCCAGCGCCTCTGGGGAGCTGTTTTAT.

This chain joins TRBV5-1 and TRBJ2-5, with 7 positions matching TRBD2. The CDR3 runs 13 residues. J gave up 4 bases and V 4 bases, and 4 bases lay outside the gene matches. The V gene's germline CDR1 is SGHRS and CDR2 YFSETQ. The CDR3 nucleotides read TGCGCCAGCAGCCGGGACTACGGAGAGACCCAGTACTTC. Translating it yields CASSRDYGETQYF.

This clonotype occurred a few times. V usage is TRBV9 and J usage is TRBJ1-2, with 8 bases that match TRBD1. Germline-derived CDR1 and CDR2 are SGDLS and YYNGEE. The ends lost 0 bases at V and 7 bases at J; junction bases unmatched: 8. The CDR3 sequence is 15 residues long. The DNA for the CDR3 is TGTGCCAGCAGCGTAGGGTACAGGGGGGCGATTGGCTACACCTTC. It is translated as CASSVGYRGAIGYTF.

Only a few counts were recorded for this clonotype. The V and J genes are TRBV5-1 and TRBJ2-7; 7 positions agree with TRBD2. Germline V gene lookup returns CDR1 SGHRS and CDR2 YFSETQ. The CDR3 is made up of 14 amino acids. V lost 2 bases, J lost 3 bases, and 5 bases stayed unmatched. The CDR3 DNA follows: TGCGCCAGCAGCTTACGGGAGGTCTTCTACGAGCAGTACTTC. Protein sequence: CASSLREVFYEQYF.

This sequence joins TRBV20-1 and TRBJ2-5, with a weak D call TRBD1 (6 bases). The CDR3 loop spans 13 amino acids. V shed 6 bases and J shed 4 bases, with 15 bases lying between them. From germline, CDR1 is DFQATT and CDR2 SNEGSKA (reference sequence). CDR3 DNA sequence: TGCAGTGCCCAGACCAGGGGAAGAGAGACCCAGTACTTC. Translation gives CSAQTRGRETQYF.

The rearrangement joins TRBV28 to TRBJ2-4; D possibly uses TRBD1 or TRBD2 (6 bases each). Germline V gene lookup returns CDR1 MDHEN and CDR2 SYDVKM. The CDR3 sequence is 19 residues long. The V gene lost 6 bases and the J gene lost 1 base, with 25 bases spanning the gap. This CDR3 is CASRRSRGATTIAKNIQYF. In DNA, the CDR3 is TGTGCCAGCAGACGTAGTAGGGGGGCGACAACTATCGCCAAAAACATTCAGTACTTC.